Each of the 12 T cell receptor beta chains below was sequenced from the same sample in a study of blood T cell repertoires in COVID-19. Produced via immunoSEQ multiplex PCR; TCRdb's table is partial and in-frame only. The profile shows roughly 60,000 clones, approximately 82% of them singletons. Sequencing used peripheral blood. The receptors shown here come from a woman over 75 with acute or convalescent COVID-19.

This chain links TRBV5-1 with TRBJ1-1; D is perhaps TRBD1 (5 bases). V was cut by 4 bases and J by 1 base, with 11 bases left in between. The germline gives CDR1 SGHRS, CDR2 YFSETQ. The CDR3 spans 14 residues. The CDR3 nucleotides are TGCGCCAGCAGCCCTGACAGACCGAACACTGAAGCTTTCTTT. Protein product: CASSPDRPNTEAFF. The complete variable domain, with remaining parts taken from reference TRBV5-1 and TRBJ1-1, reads KAGVTQTPRYLIKTRGQQVTLSCSPISGHRSVSWYQQTPGQGLQFLFEYFSETQRNKGNFPGRFSGRQFSNSRSEMNVSTLELGDSALYLCASSPDRPNTEAFFGQGTRLTVV.

The CDR3 protein is CASSQDLVFPEQYF. The CDR3 DNA reads as TGTGCCAGCAGCCAAGATCTAGTCTTTCCCGAGCAGTACTTC. The chain is built from TRBV3-1 (or the pseudogene TRBV3-2) and TRBJ2-7; D is unresolved. The germline V gene encodes CDR1 LGHDT and CDR2 YNNKEL (reference sequence). The CDR3 extends over 14 amino acids. V was shortened by 0 bases and J by 6 bases, with 12 bases between the two germline ends.

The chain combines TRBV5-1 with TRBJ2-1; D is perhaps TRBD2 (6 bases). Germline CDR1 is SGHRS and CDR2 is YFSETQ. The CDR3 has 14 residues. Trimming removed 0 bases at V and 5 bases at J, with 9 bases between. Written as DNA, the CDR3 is TGCGCCAGCAGCTTGGGGGGACTTAACAATGAGCAGTTCTTC. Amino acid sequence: CASSLGGLNNEQFF.

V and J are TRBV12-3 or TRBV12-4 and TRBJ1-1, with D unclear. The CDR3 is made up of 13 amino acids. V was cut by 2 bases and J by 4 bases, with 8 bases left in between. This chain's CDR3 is CASSLSGGTEAFF. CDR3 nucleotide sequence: TGTGCCAGCAGTTTAAGTGGAGGCACTGAAGCTTTCTTT.

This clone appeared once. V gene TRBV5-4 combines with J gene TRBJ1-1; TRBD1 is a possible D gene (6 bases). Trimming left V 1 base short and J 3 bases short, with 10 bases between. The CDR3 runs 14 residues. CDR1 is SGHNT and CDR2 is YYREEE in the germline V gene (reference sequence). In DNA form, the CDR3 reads TGTGCCAGCAGCTTGCAGGGGCCTGACACTGAAGCTTTCTTT. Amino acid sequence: CASSLQGPDTEAFF.

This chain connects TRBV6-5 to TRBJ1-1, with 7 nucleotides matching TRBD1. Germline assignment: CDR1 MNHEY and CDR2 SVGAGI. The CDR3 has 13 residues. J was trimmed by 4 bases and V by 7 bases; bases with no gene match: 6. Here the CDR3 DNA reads TGTGCCAGCACACAGACAGGGAGCACTGAAGCTTTCTTT. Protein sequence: CASTQTGSTEAFF.

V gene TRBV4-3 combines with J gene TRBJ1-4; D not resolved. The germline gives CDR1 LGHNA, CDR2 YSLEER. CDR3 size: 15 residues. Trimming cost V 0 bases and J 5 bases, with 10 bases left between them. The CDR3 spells CASSQEMTPNEKLFF. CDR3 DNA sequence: TGCGCCAGCAGCCAAGAGATGACTCCAAATGAAAAACTGTTTTTT.

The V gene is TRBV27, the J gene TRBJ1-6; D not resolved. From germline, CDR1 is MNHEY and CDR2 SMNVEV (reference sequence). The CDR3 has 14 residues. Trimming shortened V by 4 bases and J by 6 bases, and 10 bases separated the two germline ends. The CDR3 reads CASSSPPGNSPLHF. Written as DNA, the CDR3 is TGTGCCAGCAGTTCTCCGCCGGGTAATTCACCCCTCCACTTT.

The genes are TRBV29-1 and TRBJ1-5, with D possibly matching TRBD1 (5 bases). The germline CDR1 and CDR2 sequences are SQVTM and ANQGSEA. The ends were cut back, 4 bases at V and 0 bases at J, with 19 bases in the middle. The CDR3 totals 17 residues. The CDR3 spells CSVVVQGVGFSNQPQHF. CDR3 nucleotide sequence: TGCAGCGTTGTGGTTCAAGGGGTCGGGTTTAGCAATCAGCCCCAGCATTTT.

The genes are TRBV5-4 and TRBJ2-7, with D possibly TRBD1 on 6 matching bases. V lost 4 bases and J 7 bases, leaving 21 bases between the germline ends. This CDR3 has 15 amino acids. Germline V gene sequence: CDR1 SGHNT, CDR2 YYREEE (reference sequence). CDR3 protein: CASSLVQDSLIEQYF. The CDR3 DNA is TGTGCCAGCAGCCTCGTCCAGGACAGCCTTATAGAGCAGTACTTC.

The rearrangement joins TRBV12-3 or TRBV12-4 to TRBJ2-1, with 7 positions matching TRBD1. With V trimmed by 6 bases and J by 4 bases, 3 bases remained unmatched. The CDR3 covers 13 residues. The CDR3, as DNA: TGTGCCAGCAGGAGGGACAGTTACAATGAGCAGTTCTTC. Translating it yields CASRRDSYNEQFF.

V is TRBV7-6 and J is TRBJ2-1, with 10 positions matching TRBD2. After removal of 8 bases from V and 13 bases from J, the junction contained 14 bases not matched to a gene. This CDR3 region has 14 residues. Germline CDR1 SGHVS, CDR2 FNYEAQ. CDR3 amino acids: CASGPGLASSGQFF. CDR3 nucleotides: TGTGCCAGCGGCCCGGGACTAGCGAGTTCGGGACAGTTCTTC. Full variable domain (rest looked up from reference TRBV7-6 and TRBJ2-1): GAGVSQSPRYKVTKRGQDVALRCDPISGHVSLYWYRQALGQGPEFLTYFNYEAQQDKSGLPNDRFSAERPEGSISTLTIQRTEQRDSAMYRCASGPGLASSGQFFGPGTRLTVL.